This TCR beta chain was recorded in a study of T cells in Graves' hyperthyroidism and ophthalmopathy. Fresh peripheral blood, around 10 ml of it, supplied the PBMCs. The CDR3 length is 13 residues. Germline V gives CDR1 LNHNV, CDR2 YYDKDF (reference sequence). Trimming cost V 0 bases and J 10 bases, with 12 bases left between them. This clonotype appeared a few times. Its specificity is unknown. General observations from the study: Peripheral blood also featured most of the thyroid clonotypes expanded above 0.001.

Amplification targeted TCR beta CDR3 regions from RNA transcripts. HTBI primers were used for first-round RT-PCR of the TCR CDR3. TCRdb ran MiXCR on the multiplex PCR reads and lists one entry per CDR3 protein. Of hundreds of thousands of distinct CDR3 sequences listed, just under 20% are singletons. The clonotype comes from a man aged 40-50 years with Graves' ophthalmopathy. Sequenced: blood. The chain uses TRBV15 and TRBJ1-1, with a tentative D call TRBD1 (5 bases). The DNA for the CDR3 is TGTGCCACCAGCAGAGACGGGGTACAGGTAGCTTTCTTT. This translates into CATSRDGVQVAFF.